This T cell receptor beta chain was obtained from a study of graft-versus-host responses after intestinal transplantation. At the level of the study: Recipients had multivisceral, liver-intestinal, or isolated intestinal transplants. The whole recipient group had anti-thymocyte globulin induction followed by tacrolimus and steroids for roughly three years.

CDR3 length equals 11 residues. V shed 5 bases and J shed 2 bases, with 6 bases lying between them. Germline V gives CDR1 SQVTM, CDR2 ANQGSEA. On this clone itself: The sample holds other DNA sequences that translate to the same CDR3.

Profiled with immunoSEQ multiplex PCR; TCRdb holds only in-frame clones, not every one. The repertoire consists of 99,000 or so clones, with about 82% occurring once and the leading ten covering approximately 1.5%. J is TRBJ1-1 and V is TRBV29-1; possible D gene TRBD1, 5 bases. This sequence originates from a human patient who received an intestinal transplant, so some T cells may come from the graft donor. Sequencing was performed on PBMCs, taken 255 days after intestinal transplant. CDR3 nucleotide sequence: TGCAGCGTTCGGGGCAACACTGAAGCTTTCTTT. Protein: CSVRGNTEAFF.